The rows below give T cell receptor beta chains drawn from one sample of a study of CD8 T cells in ankylosing spondylitis. From the 5' RACE reads, TCRdb called clonotypes with MiXCR, one entry per CDR3 protein. In the table there are approximately 300,000 distinct CDR3 sequences, 7.5% to 9% of which are singletons. Sample: blood, either unsorted or a sorted T cell fraction (not recorded which). All receptors derive from a male donor with ankylosing spondylitis. Both conserved end residues are part of each CDR3. D genes are given only for firm matches. Clone size appears in some rows only: once, few, many, or a class for an expanded clone.

>many|TRBJ1-2|TRBV7-3|NA
CASSPRAGSYGYTF
TGTGCCAGCAGCCCCCGGGCAGGCTCCTATGGCTACACCTTC
>many|TRBJ2-2|TRBV6-5|NA
CASSYSGGGTGELFF
TGTGCCAGCAGTTACTCGGGAGGAGGGACCGGGGAGCTGTTTTTT
>few|TRBJ2-1|TRBV9|NA
CASSSHGQGNVPQFF
TGTGCCAGCAGCTCCCACGGGCAAGGAAACGTCCCCCAGTTCTTC
>NA|TRBJ2-1|TRBV5-5|TRBD1
CASSEGQSSYNEQFF
TGTGCCAGCAGCGAGGGACAGAGCTCCTACAATGAGCAGTTCTTC
>few|TRBJ2-3|TRBV7-9|NA
CASSHPADTQYF
TGTGCCAGCAGCCACCCCGCAGATACGCAGTATTTT
>NA|TRBJ2-3|TRBV12-3/TRBV12-4|NA
CASSTHEADTQYF
TGTGCCAGCAGTACGCATGAGGCAGATACGCAGTATTTT
>few|TRBJ2-7|TRBV5-5|NA
CASTALAGVSYEQYF
TGTGCCAGCACAGCTTTGGCAGGTGTCTCCTACGAGCAGTACTTC
>many|TRBJ2-7|TRBV29-1|NA
CSVDKAGSYYEQYF
TGCAGCGTAGATAAGGCGGGAAGCTACTACGAGCAGTACTTC
>few|TRBJ2-2|TRBV7-8|NA
CASSLPRTRGGELFF
TGTGCCAGCAGCCTCCCTAGGACGAGGGGGGGGGAGCTGTTTTTT
>NA|TRBJ2-1|TRBV28|TRBD2
CASSGYQAKSGINEQFF
TGTGCCAGCAGTGGCTACCAGGCTAAAAGCGGGATAAATGAGCAGTTCTTC
>many|TRBJ2-2|TRBV6-1|TRBD2
CASSRREVSNTGELFF
TGTGCCAGCAGCCGTCGGGAGGTTTCGAACACCGGGGAGCTGTTTTTT
>NA|TRBJ1-1|TRBV25-1|NA
CASSPPGGVRGSFF
TGTGCCAGCAGCCCTCCAGGAGGGGTCCGGGGTTCTTTCTTT
>NA|TRBJ2-1|TRBV12-3/TRBV12-4|TRBD1
CASSPDRADEQFF
TGTGCCAGCAGCCCGGACAGGGCCGATGAGCAGTTCTTC
>many|TRBJ2-7|TRBV4-3|NA
CASSQEPGIGYEQYF
TGCGCCAGCAGCCAAGAGCCGGGGATCGGCTACGAGCAGTACTTC
>NA|TRBJ2-2|TRBV29-1|NA
CSVELGGNTGELFF
TGCAGCGTTGAACTCGGGGGAAACACCGGGGAGCTGTTTTTT
>NA|TRBJ2-7|TRBV27|TRBD2
CASSHRLAGNYEQYF
TGTGCCAGCAGTCATCGACTAGCGGGGAATTACGAGCAGTACTTC
>NA|TRBJ1-5|TRBV12-2|NA
CASRLDLLQVSGERSNQPQHF
TGTGCAAGTCGCTTGGACCTCCTCCAGGTTTCGGGGGAAAGAAGCAATCAGCCCCAGCATTTT
>NA|TRBJ1-6|TRBV6-4|NA
CASSPDSYNSPLHF
TGTGCCAGCAGTCCGGACAGCTATAATTCACCCCTCCACTTT
>few|TRBJ2-7|TRBV19|NA
CASIGQRGEQYF
TGTGCCAGCATCGGACAGCGAGGGGAGCAGTACTTC
>few|TRBJ2-2|TRBV11-1|NA
CASSLKFRYTGELFF
TGTGCCAGCAGCTTAAAGTTCAGATACACCGGGGAGCTGTTTTTT
>NA|TRBJ2-3|TRBV9|TRBD2
CASSVDIAGAFNTQYF
TGTGCCAGCAGCGTAGATATAGCGGGCGCATTTAATACGCAGTATTTT
>few|TRBJ2-7|TRBV6-2/TRBV6-3|NA
CASSYGDFAYEQYF
TGTGCCAGCAGTTACGGGGATTTCGCCTACGAGCAGTACTTC
>few|TRBJ2-2|TRBV20-1|TRBD2
CSALLAGGPETGELFF
TGCAGTGCCTTACTAGCGGGAGGGCCGGAAACCGGGGAGCTGTTTTTT
>few|TRBJ2-1|TRBV7-3|TRBD1
CASSLMTGSNEQFF
TGTGCCAGCAGCCTCATGACAGGGAGTAATGAGCAGTTCTTC
>few|TRBJ2-7|TRBV12-3/TRBV12-4|TRBD2
CASSFTRTSGRDEQYF
TGTGCCAGCAGCTTCACCCGGACTAGCGGGAGGGACGAGCAGTACTTC
>many|TRBJ2-7|TRBV27|TRBD1
CASSLSGTGQYEQYF
TGTGCCAGCAGTTTATCCGGGACAGGACAATACGAGCAGTACTTC
>NA|TRBJ1-5|TRBV3-1|NA
CASSQSEAQPQHF
TGTGCCAGCAGTCAAAGCGAGGCTCAGCCCCAGCATTTT
>few|TRBJ2-3|TRBV6-1|TRBD2
CASSPSGGDSDTQYF
TGTGCCAGCAGCCCTTCCGGGGGGGACTCAGATACGCAGTATTTT
>many|TRBJ2-7|TRBV20-1|TRBD1
CSARDQQGTPGSEQYF
TGCAGTGCTAGAGACCAACAGGGGACCCCCGGCTCAGAGCAGTACTTC
>few|TRBJ2-7|TRBV4-1|TRBD1
CASSQAPPDRAPSYEQYF
TGCGCCAGCAGCCAAGCTCCCCCGGACAGGGCTCCATCCTACGAGCAGTACTTC
>NA|TRBJ2-1|TRBV6-1|TRBD2
CASSPSGRPGNEQFF
TGTGCCAGCAGCCCCAGCGGGAGGCCCGGTAATGAGCAGTTCTTC
>few|TRBJ1-1|TRBV27|NA
CASSFGGSIRAEAFF
TGTGCCAGCAGTTTTGGTGGGTCAATTAGGGCTGAAGCTTTCTTT
>NA|TRBJ2-7|TRBV20-1|NA
CSAHIGQAYEQYF
TGCAGTGCTCACATCGGGCAGGCCTACGAGCAGTACTTC
>NA|TRBJ1-6|TRBV6-5|NA
CASSYSGQGWSPLHF
TGTGCCAGCAGTTACTCAGGTCAGGGGTGGTCACCCCTCCACTTT
>NA|TRBJ1-2|TRBV3-1|NA
CASSHARRGNNYGYTF
TGTGCCAGCAGCCATGCCCGGCGGGGAAATAATTATGGCTACACCTTC
>NA|TRBJ2-3|TRBV20-1|NA
CSANRAGLLLDTQYF
TGCAGTGCCAACAGGGCAGGATTGCTTTTGGATACGCAGTATTTT
>few|TRBJ2-1|TRBV20-1|NA
CSARDRQLNTYNEQFF
TGCAGTGCTAGAGATAGGCAGCTCAATACTTACAATGAGCAGTTCTTC
>NA|TRBJ2-7|TRBV9|TRBD1
CASSVWDRAHEQYF
TGTGCCAGCAGCGTCTGGGACAGGGCTCACGAGCAGTACTTC
>NA|TRBJ1-2|TRBV20-1|NA
CSASGGHYGYTF
TGCAGTGCTAGTGGTGGACACTATGGCTACACCTTC
>few|TRBJ2-1|TRBV5-4|NA
CASSLGLDRGGEFF
TGTGCCAGCAGCTTGGGCCTCGATAGGGGTGGGGAGTTCTTC
>many|TRBJ1-5|TRBV6-5|TRBD1
CASSTRQGGDQPQHF
TGTGCCAGCAGTACTAGACAGGGGGGGGACCAGCCCCAGCATTTT
>many|TRBJ1-5|TRBV3-1|NA
CASSQGGVFNQPQHF
TGTGCCAGCAGCCAAGGGGGTGTTTTCAATCAGCCCCAGCATTTT
>NA|TRBJ2-5|TRBV12-3/TRBV12-4|NA
CASSWGGSETQYF
TGTGCCAGCAGTTGGGGAGGATCGGAGACCCAGTACTTC
>NA|TRBJ2-3|TRBV9|TRBD1
CASSVYGTGGTDTQYF
TGTGCCAGCAGCGTTTATGGGACAGGGGGCACAGATACGCAGTATTTT
>few|TRBJ1-1|TRBV28|NA
CASSFRVNTEAFF
TGTGCCAGCAGTTTTCGGGTTAACACTGAAGCTTTCTTT
>few|TRBJ2-2|TRBV10-3|TRBD2
CAISGPSGDTGELFF
TGTGCCATCAGTGGGCCTAGCGGGGACACCGGGGAGCTGTTTTTT
>few|TRBJ2-5|TRBV20-1|TRBD1
CSAGFYGTEETQYF
TGCAGTGCTGGATTCTACGGGACAGAAGAGACCCAGTACTTC
>many|TRBJ2-1|TRBV5-1|TRBD1
CASSFRDRGLWGGNEQFF
TGCGCCAGCAGCTTCCGGGACAGGGGTTTATGGGGCGGTAATGAGCAGTTCTTC